Shown below are 19 T cell receptor beta chains from a single sample sequenced in a study of Ad26.COV2.S vaccination and SARS-CoV-2 variants. Treatment of the sample: over 15 received Ad26.COV2.S at low or high dose, single or two shots; about 5 received placebo; per-sample allocation not given. All samples were drawn on day 63, counting from the first vaccine or placebo injection. The table came from immunoSEQ multiplex PCR; TCRdb's copy has only in-frame clones and leaves some out. Here the sample spans about 320,000 clones, around 85% being singletons. Source: peripheral blood, taken in a trial of Ad26.COV2.S vaccine versus placebo. The origin of the receptors is a person between 18 and 65 years old who received the Ad26.COV2.S COVID-19 vaccine or a placebo.

This clone turned up a few times. The chain recombines TRBV6-4 with TRBJ1-2, with 8 bases aligning to TRBD1. Trimming removed 6 bases from V and 4 bases from J; junction bases left unmatched: 4. This CDR3 has 13 amino acids. Per germline, CDR1 MRHNA and CDR2 SNTAGT. The DNA of the CDR3 is TGTGCCAGCAGCGCCGACAGGGGCTATGGCTACACCTTC. It translates to CASSADRGYGYTF.

In this sample, this clone turned up once. The J gene is TRBJ1-2, the V gene TRBV29-1, with no clear D. The germline V and J ends were trimmed by 0 bases and 2 bases, with 10 bases remaining between them. Germline CDR1 SQVTM, CDR2 ANQGSEA. The CDR3 is 14 amino acids. The CDR3 nucleotides are TGCAGCGTTGAAGACCGAGGGAGCAACTATGGCTACACCTTC. It yields the protein CSVEDRGSNYGYTF.

The rearrangement uses TRBV10-3 and TRBJ1-6; D gene unclear. The V gene's germline CDR1 is ENHRY and CDR2 SYGVKD. CDR3 size: 14 residues. Trimming removed 6 bases at V and 0 bases at J, with 6 bases between. CDR3 amino acids: CAIRGNSYNSPLHF. The CDR3 coding sequence is TGTGCCATCAGGGGAAACTCCTATAATTCACCCCTCCACTTT.

The chain couples TRBV5-1 to TRBJ2-5; D unresolved. From germline, CDR1 is SGHRS and CDR2 YFSETQ. The V gene lost 4 bases and the J gene lost 5 bases, with 15 bases spanning the gap. The CDR3 has 14 residues. The chain's CDR3 is CASSPRAFGETQYF. As DNA, the CDR3 is TGCGCCAGCAGCCCCCGGGCCTTCGGGGAGACCCAGTACTTC.

The J gene is TRBJ2-5, the V gene TRBV7-7; 13 bases match TRBD2. V shed 5 bases, J shed 5 bases, and the junction held 8 bases outside the gene matches. The CDR3 is 16 amino acids. Germline loops: CDR1 SSHAT, CDR2 FNYEAQ (reference sequence). CDR3: CASSTLLAGGHETQYF. As DNA, the CDR3 is TGTGCCAGCAGCACCTTACTAGCGGGGGGGCATGAGACCCAGTACTTC.

The chain carries TRBV11-2 and TRBJ1-1, with unresolved D. V gave up 6 bases and J gave up 1 base, with 9 bases separating them. The V gene's germline CDR1 is SGHAT and CDR2 FQNNGV. This CDR3 contains 13 residues. The DNA for the CDR3 is TGTGCCAGCAGGCGGCTAAGGAACACTGAAGCTTTCTTT. Protein: CASRRLRNTEAFF.

This clone came up a few times. The rearrangement uses TRBV2 and TRBJ1-2; no definite D call. This CDR3 has 14 amino acids. Germline CDR1 and CDR2: SNHLY and FYNNEI. V lost 5 bases and J lost 4, with 14 bases in between. CDR3 bases: TGTGCCAGCAGTTCCGAAGGGATTTCCTATGGCTACACCTTC. Its protein is CASSSEGISYGYTF. Full variable domain (rest looked up from reference TRBV2 and TRBJ1-2): EPEVTQTPSHQVTQMGQEVILRCVPISNHLYFYWYRQILGQKVEFLVSFYNNEISEKSEIFDDQFSVERPDGSNFTLKIRSTKLEDSAMYFCASSSEGISYGYTFGSGTRLTVV.

This clone showed up just a few times. This rearrangement joins TRBV27 to TRBJ2-2; a possible D gene is TRBD1 (5 bases). Germline values: CDR1 MNHEY, CDR2 SMNVEV (reference sequence). Trimming left V 5 bases short and J 6 bases short, with 10 bases between. This CDR3 spans 13 amino acids. The CDR3 coding sequence is TGTGCCAGCAGTGCTTGGGGCTCCGGGGAGCTGTTTTTT. Encoded protein: CASSAWGSGELFF.

V is TRBV24-1 and J is TRBJ1-5, with D possibly TRBD1 on 6 matching bases. The germline V gene encodes CDR1 KGHDR and CDR2 SFDVKD. Between the trimmed V and J ends, which lost 2 bases and 2 bases, there was a span of 15 bases. This CDR3 has 17 residues. CDR3 sequence: CATSDSSGGAGNQPQHF. CDR3 DNA sequence: TGTGCCACCAGTGATTCAAGTGGGGGGGCAGGCAATCAGCCCCAGCATTTT.

The rearrangement uses TRBV11-2 and TRBJ2-2; D gene ambiguous. The CDR3 length is 14 residues. Germline loops: CDR1 SGHAT, CDR2 FQNNGV. V was cut by 1 base and J by 7 bases, with 10 bases left in between. CDR3 bases: TGTGCCAGCAGCTTAGTTTTGTCGGGCGGGGAGCTGTTTTTT. It is translated as CASSLVLSGGELFF.

The chain has TRBV3-1 (or the pseudogene TRBV3-2) and TRBJ1-3; no firm D call. This CDR3 comprises 14 residues. Deletions cut 1 base from V and 8 bases from J, with 12 bases between. Germline V gene lookup returns CDR1 LGHDT and CDR2 YNNKEL (reference sequence). The CDR3 spells CASSQGIPAYTIYF. In nucleotides, the CDR3 is TGTGCCAGCAGCCAAGGGATCCCGGCTTACACCATATATTTT.

The chain is built from TRBV12-5 and TRBJ2-3, with 12 nucleotides matching TRBD2. The J segment lost 0 bases and the V segment lost 5 bases, leaving 3 bases of the junction unmatched. CDR1 is LGHNT, CDR2 FRNRAP, per germline. There are 16 residues in the CDR3. The CDR3 spells CASGLGLAGSTDTQYF. CDR3 DNA: TGTGCTAGTGGTCTAGGACTAGCGGGAAGCACAGATACGCAGTATTTT. The full variable domain, with the rest looked up from reference TRBV12-5 and TRBJ2-3, is DARVTQTPRHKVTEMGQEVTMRCQPILGHNTVFWYRQTMMQGLELLAYFRNRAPLDDSGMPKDRFSAEMPDATLATLKIQPSEPRDSAVYFCASGLGLAGSTDTQYFGPGTRLTVL.

J is TRBJ2-2 and V is TRBV30, with D hard to call. Germline CDR1 reads GTSNPN; CDR2 reads SVGIG (reference sequence). The CDR3 is 14 residues long. Trimming shortened V by 3 bases and J by 2 bases, and 10 bases separated the two germline ends. The CDR3 region is CAWSRATNTGELFF. The CDR3 nucleotides are TGTGCCTGGAGCCGGGCTACCAACACCGGGGAGCTGTTTTTT.

This chain uses TRBV19 with TRBJ1-1; D remains ambiguous. In germline, CDR1 is LNHDA, CDR2 SQIVND (reference sequence). CDR3 length: 12 amino acids. The ends were cut back, 5 bases at V and 1 base at J, with 5 bases in the middle. The chain's CDR3 is CASSEQNTEAFF. DNA of the CDR3: TGTGCCAGTAGTGAACAGAACACTGAAGCTTTCTTT. Drawing the rest from reference TRBV19 and TRBJ1-1, the complete variable domain is DGGITQSPKYLFRKEGQNVTLSCEQNLNHDAMYWYRQDPGQGLRLIYYSQIVNDFQKGDIAEGYSVSREKKESFPLTVTSAQKNPTAFYLCASSEQNTEAFFGQGTRLTVV.

The rearrangement links TRBV5-8 to TRBJ1-2; perhaps TRBD1 as D (6 bases). V was shortened by 5 bases and J by 8 bases, with 31 bases between the two germline ends. This CDR3 spans 18 amino acids. Germline CDR1 SGHTS, CDR2 YDEGEE. The CDR3 loop reads CASRPIRLQDRGFWGYTF. The CDR3 nucleotides read TGTGCCAGCAGACCAATCCGGTTGCAGGACAGAGGGTTTTGGGGCTACACCTTC.

The rearrangement links TRBV7-3 to TRBJ1-5, with 10 bases identical to TRBD1. The V gene's germline CDR1 is SGHTA and CDR2 FQGTGA. The CDR3 extends over 17 amino acids. V lost 4 bases to trimming and J lost 5 bases; unmatched junction nucleotides: 11. The CDR3 nucleotides are TGTGCCAGCAGCTCAAAGTTGGGACAGGGGCCCCATCAGCCCCAGCATTTT. Translating it yields CASSSKLGQGPHQPQHF.

This clone came up once. The chain couples TRBV5-1 to TRBJ2-5; tentatively, D is TRBD2 (5 bases). Trimming cost V 3 bases and J 4 bases, with 19 bases left between them. This CDR3 spans 16 amino acids. CDR1 and CDR2 from the germline V gene are SGHRS and YFSETQ. The CDR3 coding sequence is TGCGCCAGCAGCTCAACCTGGGGTCGGGGTAGAGAGACCCAGTACTTC. Its protein is CASSSTWGRGRETQYF.

This clone was found a few times. The chain carries TRBV5-1 and TRBJ1-6; 10 positions agree with TRBD1. The CDR3 is made up of 15 amino acids. CDR1 SGHRS and CDR2 YFSETQ come from the germline V gene. V was pared by 3 bases and J by 7 bases, with 4 bases of the junction left unmatched. Here the CDR3 DNA reads TGCGCCAGCAGCTCTGGGACAGGGGACAATTCACCCCTCCACTTT. Protein product: CASSSGTGDNSPLHF.

In its sample, this clone was seen once. The V and J genes are TRBV6-5 and TRBJ1-2; 7 bases agree with TRBD1. Germline CDR1 is MNHEY and CDR2 is SVGAGI. The CDR3 is 13 amino acids. The J segment lost 4 bases and the V segment lost 6 bases, leaving 5 bases of the junction unmatched. The CDR3 spells CASSQRQGYGYTF. The CDR3 DNA sequence: TGTGCCAGCAGCCAAAGACAGGGCTATGGCTACACCTTC.